Below, one T cell receptor beta chain is given with its context. The antigen remains undetermined. The CDR3 contains 13 residues. V lost 11 bases to trimming and J lost 5 bases, with 18 bases between them. Measured with immunoSEQ multiplex PCR; TCRdb has only the in-frame clones, and not every one. The table lists some 120,000 clones, about 90% of them singletons. The data stem from a study of T cell responses to AZD1222 COVID-19 vaccine. Study in general: The analysis combined second doses at about 4 or about 12 weeks. Study results and limitations: Baseline seropositives among AZD1222 recipients totaled only six or seven. Across the whole spike, CD4 TCRs peaked at regions 160-218 and 743-854. Spike-specific TCR breadth and depth rose after two AZD1222 doses.

The sample was peripheral blood, taken on day 0 of AZD1222 vaccination. This TCR came from an adult in good health. V gene TRBV12-3 or TRBV12-4 combines with J gene TRBJ1-1, with D perhaps matching TRBD1 (5 bases). CDR3 protein: CASLFREGTEAFF. Here the CDR3 DNA reads TGTGCCTCCTTGTTCAGGGAGGGGACTGAAGCTTTCTTT.